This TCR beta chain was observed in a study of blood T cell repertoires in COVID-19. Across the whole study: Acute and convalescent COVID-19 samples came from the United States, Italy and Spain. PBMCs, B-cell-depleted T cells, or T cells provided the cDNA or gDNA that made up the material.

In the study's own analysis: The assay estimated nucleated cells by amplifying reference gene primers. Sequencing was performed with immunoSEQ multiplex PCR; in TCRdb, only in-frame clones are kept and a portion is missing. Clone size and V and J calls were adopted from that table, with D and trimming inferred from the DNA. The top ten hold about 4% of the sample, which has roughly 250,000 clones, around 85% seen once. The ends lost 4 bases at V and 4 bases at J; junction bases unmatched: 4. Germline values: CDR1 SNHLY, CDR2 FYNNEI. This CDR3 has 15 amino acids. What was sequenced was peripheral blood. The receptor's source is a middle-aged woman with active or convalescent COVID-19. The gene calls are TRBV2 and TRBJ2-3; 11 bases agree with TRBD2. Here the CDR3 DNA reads TGTGCCAGCAGTGCGGGACTAGCGGTAGCAGATACGCAGTATTTT. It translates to CASSAGLAVADTQYF.